This T cell receptor beta chain came from a study of T cells after yellow fever vaccination. Study background: The SMART-Seq v4 Ultra Low Input method served to prepare the low-cell-number fractions. Overall study findings and caveats: Weaker, the secondary response peaked sooner, at day 5 versus 15. Boosting was followed by the reappearance of most primary-vaccination clones (about 96% CD4, 85% to 90% CD8).

TCRdb reprocessed the 5' RACE reads with MiXCR, giving one entry per CDR3 protein. The sample records under 150,000 distinct CDR3 sequences, roughly 8.2% being singletons. Trimming took 0 bases from V and 4 from J, leaving 18 bases between them. CDR3 length: 16 amino acids. CDR1 is DFQATT, CDR2 SNEGSKA, per germline (reference sequence). This clonotype was detected ten times or more. Its antigen is undetermined. This clonotype was sampled from a man aged 25-45 years who received the YFV17D yellow fever vaccine. The sequenced sample was CD4+ T cells sorted from PBMCs, obtained 5 days after the yellow fever booster vaccination. This chain joins TRBV20-1 and TRBJ2-5; weak D call: TRBD1 (5 bases). The CDR3: CSARDSQGLTGETQYF. The CDR3 coding sequence is TGCAGTGCTAGAGATTCCCAGGGCCTCACAGGAGAGACCCAGTACTTC.